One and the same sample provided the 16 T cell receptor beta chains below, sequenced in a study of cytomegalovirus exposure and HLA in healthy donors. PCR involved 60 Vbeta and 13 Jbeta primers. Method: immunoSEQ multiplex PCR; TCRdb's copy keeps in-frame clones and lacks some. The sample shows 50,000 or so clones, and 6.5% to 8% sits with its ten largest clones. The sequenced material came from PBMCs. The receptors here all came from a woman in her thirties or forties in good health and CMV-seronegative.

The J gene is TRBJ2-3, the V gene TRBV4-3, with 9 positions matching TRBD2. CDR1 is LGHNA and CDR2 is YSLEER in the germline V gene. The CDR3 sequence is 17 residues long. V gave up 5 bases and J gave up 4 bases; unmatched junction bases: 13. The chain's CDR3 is CASSTRRGGRAADTQYF. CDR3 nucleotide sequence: TGCGCCAGCAGCACCCGCAGGGGCGGGAGGGCGGCAGATACGCAGTATTTT.

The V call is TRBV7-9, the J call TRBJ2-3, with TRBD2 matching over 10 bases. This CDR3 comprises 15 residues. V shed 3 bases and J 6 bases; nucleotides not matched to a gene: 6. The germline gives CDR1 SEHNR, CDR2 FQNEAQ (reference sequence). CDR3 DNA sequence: TGTGCCAGCAGCTTCCGGACTAGCGGAGGGGATACGCAGTATTTT. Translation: CASSFRTSGGDTQYF.

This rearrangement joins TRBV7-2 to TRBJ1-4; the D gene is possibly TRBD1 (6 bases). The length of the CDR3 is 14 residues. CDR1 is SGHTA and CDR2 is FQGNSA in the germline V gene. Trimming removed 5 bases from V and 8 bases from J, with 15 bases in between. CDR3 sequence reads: CASSLGGQSEKLFF. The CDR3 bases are TGTGCCAGCAGCCTAGGGGGACAATCGGAAAAACTGTTTTTT. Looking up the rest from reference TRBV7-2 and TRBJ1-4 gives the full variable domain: GAGVSQSPSNKVTEKGKDVELRCDPISGHTALYWYRQSLGQGLEFLIYFQGNSAPDKSGLPSDRFSAERTGGSVSTLTIQRTQQEDSAVYLCASSLGGQSEKLFFGSGTQLSVL.

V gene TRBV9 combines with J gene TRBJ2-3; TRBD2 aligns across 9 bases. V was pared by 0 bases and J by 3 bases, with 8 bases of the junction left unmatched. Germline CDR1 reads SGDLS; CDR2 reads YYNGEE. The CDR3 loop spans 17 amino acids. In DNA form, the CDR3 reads TGTGCCAGCAGCGTAGCCCCCCTAGCGGGGAAAACAGATACGCAGTATTTT. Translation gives CASSVAPLAGKTDTQYF.

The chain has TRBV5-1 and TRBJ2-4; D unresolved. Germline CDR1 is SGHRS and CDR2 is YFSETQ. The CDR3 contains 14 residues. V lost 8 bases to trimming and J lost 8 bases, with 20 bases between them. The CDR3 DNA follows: TGCGCCAGTAATGAACACCCCCGGCTAGACATTCAGTACTTC. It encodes CASNEHPRLDIQYF.

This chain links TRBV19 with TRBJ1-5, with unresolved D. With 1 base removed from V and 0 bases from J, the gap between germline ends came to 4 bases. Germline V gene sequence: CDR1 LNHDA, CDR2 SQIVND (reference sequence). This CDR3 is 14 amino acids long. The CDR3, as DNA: TGTGCCAGTAGTATAGTCCATAGCAATCAGCCCCAGCATTTT. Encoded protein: CASSIVHSNQPQHF.

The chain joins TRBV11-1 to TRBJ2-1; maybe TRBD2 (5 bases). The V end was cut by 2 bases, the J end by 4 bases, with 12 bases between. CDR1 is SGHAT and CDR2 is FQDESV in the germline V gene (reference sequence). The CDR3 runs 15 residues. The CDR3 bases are TGTGCCAGCAGCTTACCTCTCGAGGGTTACAATGAGCAGTTCTTC. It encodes CASSLPLEGYNEQFF.

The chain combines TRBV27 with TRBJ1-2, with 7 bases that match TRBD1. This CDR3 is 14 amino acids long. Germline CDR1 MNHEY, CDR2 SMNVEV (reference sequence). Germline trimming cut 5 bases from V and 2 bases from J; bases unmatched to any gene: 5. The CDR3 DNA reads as TGTGCCAGCAGTCCCGGGACAGAGAACTATGGCTACACCTTC. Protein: CASSPGTENYGYTF.

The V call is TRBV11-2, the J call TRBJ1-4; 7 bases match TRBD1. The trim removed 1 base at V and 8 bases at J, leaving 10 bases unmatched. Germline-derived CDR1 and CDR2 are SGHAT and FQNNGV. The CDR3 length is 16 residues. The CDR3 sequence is CASSLGGGTVGEKLFF. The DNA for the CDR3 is TGTGCCAGCAGCTTAGGAGGCGGGACAGTGGGAGAAAAACTGTTTTTT. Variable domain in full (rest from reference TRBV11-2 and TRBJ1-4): EAGVAQSPRYKIIEKRQSVAFWCNPISGHATLYWYQQILGQGPKLLIQFQNNGVVDDSQLPKDRFSAERLKGVDSTLKIQPAKLEDSAVYLCASSLGGGTVGEKLFFGSGTQLSVL.

The CDR3 sequence: CASSYHDRDNGELFF. The CDR3 coding sequence is TGTGCCAGCAGTTACCATGACAGGGATAACGGGGAGCTGTTTTTT. The V call is TRBV6-5, the J call TRBJ2-2; 7 nucleotides match TRBD1. This CDR3 region has 15 residues. The junction had 7 bases not matched to a gene; V was cut back by 2 bases and J by 7 bases. Germline V gives CDR1 MNHEY, CDR2 SVGAGI.

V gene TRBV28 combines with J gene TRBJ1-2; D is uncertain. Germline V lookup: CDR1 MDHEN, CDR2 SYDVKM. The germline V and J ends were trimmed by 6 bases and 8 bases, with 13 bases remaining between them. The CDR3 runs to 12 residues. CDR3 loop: CASRHSAGGYTF. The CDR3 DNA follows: TGTGCCAGCAGACATTCCGCGGGAGGCTACACCTTC.

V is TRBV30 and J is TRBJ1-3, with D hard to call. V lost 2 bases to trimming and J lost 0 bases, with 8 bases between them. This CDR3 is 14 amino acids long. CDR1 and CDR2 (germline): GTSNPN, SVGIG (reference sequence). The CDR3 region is CAWSPGYSGNTIYF. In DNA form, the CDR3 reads TGTGCCTGGAGTCCAGGATACTCTGGAAACACCATATATTTT.

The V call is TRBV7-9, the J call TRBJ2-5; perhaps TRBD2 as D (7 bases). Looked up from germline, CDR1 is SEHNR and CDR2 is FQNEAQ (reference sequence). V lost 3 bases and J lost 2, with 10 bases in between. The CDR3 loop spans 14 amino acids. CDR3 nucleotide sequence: TGTGCCAGCAGCTTCGGGGGGCTACAAGAGACCCAGTACTTC. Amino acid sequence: CASSFGGLQETQYF.

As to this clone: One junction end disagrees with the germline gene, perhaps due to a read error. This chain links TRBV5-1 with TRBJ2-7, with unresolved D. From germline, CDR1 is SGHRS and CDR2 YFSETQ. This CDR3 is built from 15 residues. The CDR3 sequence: CASSLVIAGSYEQSF. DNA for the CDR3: TGCGCCAGCAGCTTGGTAATAGCTGGCTCCTACGAGCAGTCCTTC.

The CDR3 nucleotides are TGTGCCAGCTCACCACCGGGACAGGGGGATAATTCACCCCTCCACTTT. Its protein is CASSPPGQGDNSPLHF. The gene calls are TRBV18 and TRBJ1-6; 11 nucleotides align to TRBD1. The trim removed 0 bases at V and 5 bases at J, leaving 0 bases unmatched. The germline gives CDR1 KGHSH, CDR2 LQKENI. The CDR3 has 16 residues.

In nucleotides, the CDR3 is TGTGCCAGCTCACCGCTCGACAGGGGGTTCTACGAGCAGTACTTC. Translation gives CASSPLDRGFYEQYF. The J gene is TRBJ2-7, the V gene TRBV18; 9 nucleotides line up with TRBD1. The V and J ends lost 3 bases and 3 bases, in that order; junction bases with no gene match: 6. Germline V CDR1 and CDR2: KGHSH, LQKENI. The CDR3 loop spans 15 amino acids. Based on the CDR3 plus reference TRBV18 and TRBJ2-7, the full variable domain is NAGVMQNPRHLVRRRGQEARLRCSPMKGHSHVYWYRQLPEEGLKFMVYLQKENIIDESGMPKERFSAEFPKEGPSILRIQQVVRGDSAAYFCASSPLDRGFYEQYFGPGTRLTVT.